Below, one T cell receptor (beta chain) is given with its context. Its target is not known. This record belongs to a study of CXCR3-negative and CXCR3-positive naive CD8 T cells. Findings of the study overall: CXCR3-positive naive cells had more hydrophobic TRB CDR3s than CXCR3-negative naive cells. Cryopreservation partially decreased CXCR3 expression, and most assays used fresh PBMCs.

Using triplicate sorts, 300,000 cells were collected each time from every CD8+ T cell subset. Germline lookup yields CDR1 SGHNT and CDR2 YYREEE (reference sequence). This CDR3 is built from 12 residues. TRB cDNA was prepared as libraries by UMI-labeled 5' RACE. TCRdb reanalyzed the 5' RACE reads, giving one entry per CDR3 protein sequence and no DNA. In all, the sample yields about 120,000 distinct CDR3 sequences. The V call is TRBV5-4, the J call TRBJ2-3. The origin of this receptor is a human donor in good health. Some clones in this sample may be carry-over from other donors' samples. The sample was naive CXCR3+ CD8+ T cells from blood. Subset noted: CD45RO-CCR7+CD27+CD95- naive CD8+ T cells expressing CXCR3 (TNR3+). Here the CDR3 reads CASSTHTDTQYF. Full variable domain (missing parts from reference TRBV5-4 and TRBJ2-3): ETGVTQSPTHLIKTRGQQVTLRCSSQSGHNTVSWYQQALGQGPQFIFQYYREEENGRGNFPPRFSGLQFPNYSSELNVNALELDDSALYLCASSTHTDTQYFGPGTRLTVL.